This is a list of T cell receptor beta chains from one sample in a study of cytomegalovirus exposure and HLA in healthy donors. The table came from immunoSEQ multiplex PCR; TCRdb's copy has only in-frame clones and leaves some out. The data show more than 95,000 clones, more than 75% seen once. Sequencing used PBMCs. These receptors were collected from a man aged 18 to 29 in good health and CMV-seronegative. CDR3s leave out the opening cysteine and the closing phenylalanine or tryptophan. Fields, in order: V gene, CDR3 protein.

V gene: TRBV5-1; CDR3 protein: ASSRWGTSAQETQY
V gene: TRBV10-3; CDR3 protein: AISLDRSYGYT
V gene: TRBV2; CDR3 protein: ASSEVVQPQH
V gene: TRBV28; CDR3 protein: ASRPGQGNTGELF
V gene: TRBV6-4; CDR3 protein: ASRVPGVDEQY
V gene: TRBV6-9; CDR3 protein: ASRTSRGADNEQF
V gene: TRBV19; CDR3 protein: ASNSKGWGEQY
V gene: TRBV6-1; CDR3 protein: ASRRRDREDYGYT
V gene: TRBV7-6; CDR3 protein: ASSPRELDEQF
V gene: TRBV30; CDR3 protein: AWSDGDSGNQPQH
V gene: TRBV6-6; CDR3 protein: ASNSGTGAMNTEAF
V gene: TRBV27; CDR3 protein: ASSIQGGGVTEAF
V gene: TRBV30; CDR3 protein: AWTGRETQY
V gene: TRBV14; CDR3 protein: ASSPLRGLDYEQY
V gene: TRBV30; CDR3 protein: AWGLAGTDTQY
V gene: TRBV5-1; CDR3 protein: ASSLAVGQSTDTQY
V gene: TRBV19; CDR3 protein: ASSVLGSNTEAF
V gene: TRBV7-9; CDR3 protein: ASSLDRDTYEQY
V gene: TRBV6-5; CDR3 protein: ASRETPASSYEQY
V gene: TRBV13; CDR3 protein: ASSSGTGVAYEQY
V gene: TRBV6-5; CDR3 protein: ASSYSSALNTEAF
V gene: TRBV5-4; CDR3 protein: ASSLDFQAQGPS
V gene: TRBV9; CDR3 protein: ASSLRTGGGYGYT
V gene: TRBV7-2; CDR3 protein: ASSLDAGAGVETQY
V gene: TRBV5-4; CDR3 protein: ASSRPGLAGGSNYNEQF
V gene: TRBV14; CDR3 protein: ASTSNGGSEQY
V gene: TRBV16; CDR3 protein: ASSLQLGAGERPQH
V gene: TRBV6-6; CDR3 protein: ASSYRGGTEAF
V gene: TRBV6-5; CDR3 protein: ASSYKGYYEQY
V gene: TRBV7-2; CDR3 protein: ASSVQGGTNEKLF
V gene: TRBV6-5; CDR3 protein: ASSQRTGPNEKLF
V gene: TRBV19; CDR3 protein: ASSTGYEQY
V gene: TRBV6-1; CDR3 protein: ASSEGEVGYGYT
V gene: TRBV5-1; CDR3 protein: ASSRGLTPNYGYT
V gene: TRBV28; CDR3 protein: ASRLDSLYGYT
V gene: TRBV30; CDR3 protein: AWIYGGRGTGANVLT
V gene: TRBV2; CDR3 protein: ASSSDRVYGYT
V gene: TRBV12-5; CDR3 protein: ASGGGLAGSDEQY
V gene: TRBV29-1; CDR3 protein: SVPGGFGGYT
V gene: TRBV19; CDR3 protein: ASSMGTGRGTQY
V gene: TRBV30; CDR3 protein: AWTLGSGENYGYT
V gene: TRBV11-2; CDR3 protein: ASSPSRVLETQY
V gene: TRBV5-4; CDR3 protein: ASTPGLTDTQY
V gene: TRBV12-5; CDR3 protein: ASGFLGGDRAF
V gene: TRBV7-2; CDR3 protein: ASSLNEGVGFYEQY
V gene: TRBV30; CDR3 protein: AWSTRGGSSYNEQF